The 3 T cell receptor beta chains below were found in one sample sequenced in a study of cytomegalovirus exposure and HLA in healthy donors. The primer mix had 60 Vbeta and 13 Jbeta primers. Method: immunoSEQ multiplex PCR; TCRdb's copy keeps in-frame clones and lacks some. Here the sample spans about 130,000 clones, approximately 80% being singletons. The specimen was PBMCs. The receptors come from a male donor in good health and CMV-seronegative.

The gene calls are TRBV19 and TRBJ1-6; D ambiguous. Trimming pared 7 bases from V and 7 bases from J, leaving 14 bases between. The CDR3 contains 14 residues. CDR1 is LNHDA and CDR2 is SQIVND in the germline V gene (reference sequence). This CDR3 is CASMTPGLNSPLHF. Here the CDR3 DNA reads TGTGCCAGTATGACCCCGGGATTGAATTCACCCCTCCACTTT. The entire variable domain, with the rest obtained from reference TRBV19 and TRBJ1-6, is as follows: DGGITQSPKYLFRKEGQNVTLSCEQNLNHDAMYWYRQDPGQGLRLIYYSQIVNDFQKGDIAEGYSVSREKKESFPLTVTSAQKNPTAFYLCASMTPGLNSPLHFGNGTRLTVT.

The J gene is TRBJ2-6, the V gene TRBV7-2, with no clear D. The CDR3 is 17 amino acids. The V gene lost 3 bases and the J gene lost 0 bases, with 12 bases spanning the gap. Germline V lookup: CDR1 SGHTA, CDR2 FQGNSA. The CDR3 spells CASSFQVSYSGANVLTF. The CDR3 bases are TGTGCCAGCAGCTTTCAGGTTTCCTACTCTGGGGCCAACGTCCTGACTTTC.

CDR3 nucleotides: TGCGCCAGCAGCCCAGCGGACAGGGGACGCGATGAGCAGTTCTTC. As protein: CASSPADRGRDEQFF. The chain recombines TRBV4-1 with TRBJ2-1; 9 bases fit TRBD1. The CDR3 is 15 residues long. J was trimmed by 8 bases and V by 4 bases; bases with no gene match: 9. Germline lookup yields CDR1 MGHRA and CDR2 YSYEKL.